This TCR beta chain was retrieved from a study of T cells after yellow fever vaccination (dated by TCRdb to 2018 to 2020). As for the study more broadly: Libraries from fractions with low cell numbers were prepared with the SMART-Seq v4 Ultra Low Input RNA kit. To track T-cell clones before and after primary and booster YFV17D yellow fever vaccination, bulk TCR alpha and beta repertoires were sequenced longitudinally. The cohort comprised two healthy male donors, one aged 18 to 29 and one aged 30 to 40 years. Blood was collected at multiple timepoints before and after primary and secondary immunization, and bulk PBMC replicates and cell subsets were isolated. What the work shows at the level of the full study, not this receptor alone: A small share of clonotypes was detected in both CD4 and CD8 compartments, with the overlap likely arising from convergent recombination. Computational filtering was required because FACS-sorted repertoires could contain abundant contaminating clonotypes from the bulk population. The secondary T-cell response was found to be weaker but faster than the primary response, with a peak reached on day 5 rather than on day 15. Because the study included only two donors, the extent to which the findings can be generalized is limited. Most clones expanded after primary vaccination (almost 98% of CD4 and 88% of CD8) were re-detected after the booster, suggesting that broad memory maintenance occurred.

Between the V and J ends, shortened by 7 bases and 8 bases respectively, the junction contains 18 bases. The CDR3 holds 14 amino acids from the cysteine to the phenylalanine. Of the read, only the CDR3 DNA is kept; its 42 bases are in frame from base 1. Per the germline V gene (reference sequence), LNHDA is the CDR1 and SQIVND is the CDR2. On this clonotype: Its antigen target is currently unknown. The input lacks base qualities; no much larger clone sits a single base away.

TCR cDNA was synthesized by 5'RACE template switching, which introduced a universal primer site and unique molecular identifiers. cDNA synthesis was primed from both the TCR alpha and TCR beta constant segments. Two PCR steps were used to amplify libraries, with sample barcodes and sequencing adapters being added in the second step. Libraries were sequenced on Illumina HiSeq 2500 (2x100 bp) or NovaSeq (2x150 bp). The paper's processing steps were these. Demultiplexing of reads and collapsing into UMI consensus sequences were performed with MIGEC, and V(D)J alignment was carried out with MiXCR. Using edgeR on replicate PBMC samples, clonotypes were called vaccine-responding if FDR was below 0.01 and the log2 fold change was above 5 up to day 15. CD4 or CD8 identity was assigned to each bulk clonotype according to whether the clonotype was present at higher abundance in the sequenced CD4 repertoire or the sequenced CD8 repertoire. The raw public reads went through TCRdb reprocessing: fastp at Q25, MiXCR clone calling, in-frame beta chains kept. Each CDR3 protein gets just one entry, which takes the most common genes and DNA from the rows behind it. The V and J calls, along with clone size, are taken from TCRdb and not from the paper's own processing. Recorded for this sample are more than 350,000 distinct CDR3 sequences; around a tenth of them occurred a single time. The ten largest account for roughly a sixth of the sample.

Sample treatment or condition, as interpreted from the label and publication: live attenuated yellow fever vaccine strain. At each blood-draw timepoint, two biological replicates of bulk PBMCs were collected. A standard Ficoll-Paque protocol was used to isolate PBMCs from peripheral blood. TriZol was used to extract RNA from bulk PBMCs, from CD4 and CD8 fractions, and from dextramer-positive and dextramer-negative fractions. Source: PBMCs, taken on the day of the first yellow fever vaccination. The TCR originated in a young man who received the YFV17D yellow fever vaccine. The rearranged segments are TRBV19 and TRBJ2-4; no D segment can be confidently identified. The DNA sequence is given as TGTGCCAGTAACCCCAAGACCCACTCGGACATTCAGTACTTC. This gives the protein CASNPKTHSDIQYF.